This T cell receptor (beta chain) was profiled in a study of shared clonotypes between healthy human individuals. Study-wide points: Naive CD4 clonotypes were shared across a few donors at about 5.3%.

This was a deep-level run. The table came from immunoSEQ multiplex PCR; TCRdb's copy has only in-frame clones and leaves some out. The sample records roughly 2.1 million clones, approximately 94% being singletons. Germline CDR1 and CDR2: LGHNT and FRNRAP. Losses at the gene ends were 1 base for V and 7 bases for J; bases not matched to a gene: 7. The CDR3 spans 16 residues. As regards this clone: Its specificity is unknown.

CD45RO-negative, CCR7-positively selected cells formed the naive CD8 fraction, excluding terminally differentiated effector memory CD45RA+ cells. The TCR originated in a man between 18 and 29 years old in good health. Some clones in this sample may be carry-over from other donors' samples. This chain connects TRBV12-5 to TRBJ2-1; TRBD2 agrees at 10 bases. Material for sequencing was naive CD8+ T cells from PBMCs. The CDR3 protein is CASGLGTSGMGNEQFF. DNA of the CDR3: TGTGCTAGTGGTTTGGGAACTAGCGGGATGGGTAATGAGCAGTTCTTC.